A selection of T cell receptor beta chains follows, all from one sample in a study of CD8+ T cells in alopecia areata. Using immunoSEQ multiplex PCR, the repertoire was profiled, and TCRdb retains in-frame clones only, with some absent. Of 130,000 or so clones in the sample, 70% to 90% were seen once. The sample here was CD8+ T cells sorted from blood, taken at week 4, from a patient treated with tofacitinib. The receptors were sampled from a human donor with alopecia areata. Each CDR3 is given with its conserved first and last residue. The D gene is left open where the match is weak. Clone size is shown for a subset of rows, as once, few, many or a class of expanded clone.

j_gene	d_gene	abundance	v_gene	CDR3nt	CDR3aa
TRBJ2-5	TRBD1	NA	TRBV6-1	TGTGCCAGCAGTGCACAGGGGGCGATAAACCAAGAGACCCAGTACTTC	CASSAQGAINQETQYF
TRBJ2-7	NA	NA	TRBV29-1	TGCAGCGTTGTTGGTTGGAAACAGGACAAAAAGGGGCGTCCCCTTTACGAGCAGTACTTC	CSVVGWKQDKKGRPLYEQYF
TRBJ2-4	TRBD2	NA	TRBV4-1	TGCGCCAGCAGCCCCTGGGGGGGGAACATTCAGTACTTC	CASSPWGGNIQYF
TRBJ2-1	NA	NA	TRBV29-1	TGCAGCGTTGAGCCCCCCGCCGGTCTTTACAATGAGCAGTTCTTC	CSVEPPAGLYNEQFF
TRBJ2-1	TRBD2	once	TRBV29-1	TGCAGCGTCGTCACTAGCGGGAGGGATGAGCAGTTCTTC	CSVVTSGRDEQFF
TRBJ2-1	TRBD2	NA	TRBV5-1	TGCGCCAGCAGCTACACTAGCGGGGACGCCTACAATGAGCAGTTCTTC	CASSYTSGDAYNEQFF
TRBJ2-1	NA	NA	TRBV27	TGTGCCAGCAGTTCAGTGAGCTCCTACAATGAGCAGTTCTTC	CASSSVSSYNEQFF
TRBJ2-1	TRBD1	once	TRBV27	TGTGCCAGCAGTTACAGGGGGCTATACGATGAGCAGTTCTTC	CASSYRGLYDEQFF
TRBJ2-3	NA	NA	TRBV9	TGTGCCAGCAGCCCCCACCCCGGTAGGCCAGATACGCAGTATTTT	CASSPHPGRPDTQYF
TRBJ2-7	NA	NA	TRBV7-3	TGTGCCAGCAGGGGGAAGAGCTCCTACGAGCAGTACTTC	CASRGKSSYEQYF
TRBJ2-3	TRBD1	NA	TRBV5-8	TGTGCCAGCAGCGCGGGACAGGGAAGCACAGATACGCAGTATTTT	CASSAGQGSTDTQYF
TRBJ2-3	NA	NA	TRBV27	TGTGCCAGCAGTTTAGGGCTGACAGATACGCAGTATTTT	CASSLGLTDTQYF
TRBJ2-7	NA	once	TRBV29-1	TGCAGCGTTGAGATAGACAGGGAGCAGTACTTC	CSVEIDREQYF
TRBJ1-6	NA	NA	TRBV6-1	TGTGCCAGCAGTGACAGTATTTATAATTCACCCCTCCACTTT	CASSDSIYNSPLHF
TRBJ1-2	TRBD1	NA	TRBV27	TGTGCCAGCAGTCCTGGACAGGGACGTGGCTACACCTTC	CASSPGQGRGYTF
TRBJ2-1	NA	NA	TRBV27	TGTGCCAGCAGTCTACGCATTTTCTCCTACAATGAGCAGTTCTTC	CASSLRIFSYNEQFF
TRBJ2-7	TRBD1	few	TRBV10-3	TGTGCCATCAGTGATCCCGGGACAGGGACCTACGAGCAGTACTTC	CAISDPGTGTYEQYF
TRBJ1-5	NA	NA	TRBV10-2	TGCGCCAGCAGTGAGACGGGACCCCAGCATTTT	CASSETGPQHF
TRBJ2-7	TRBD1	NA	TRBV19	TGTGCCAGTAGCATTGGACAGGGTTACGAGCAGTACTTC	CASSIGQGYEQYF
TRBJ2-5	NA	NA	TRBV11-2	TGTGCCAGCAGCTTAGATCTGGGCCAGGGGCAAGAGACCCAGTACTTC	CASSLDLGQGQETQYF
TRBJ1-2	NA	NA	TRBV7-2	TGTGCCAGCAGCTTAGCGACTAACTATGGCTACACCTTC	CASSLATNYGYTF
TRBJ1-3	NA	few	TRBV7-9	TGTGCCACCCAGGGCCTCAGTGTGGCCACCATATATTTT	CATQGLSVATIYF
TRBJ2-2	TRBD2	NA	TRBV10-3	TGTGCCATCAGTGGGACTAGCATGAACACCGGGGAGCTGTTTTTT	CAISGTSMNTGELFF
TRBJ2-3	NA	NA	TRBV27	TGTGCCAGCAGTTTGGAAAGCCCAATCACAGATACGCAGTATTTT	CASSLESPITDTQYF
TRBJ1-4	NA	NA	TRBV30	TGTGCCTGGAGTGTGAGGGGCCGGGAAAAACTGTTTTTT	CAWSVRGREKLFF
TRBJ2-2	NA	few	TRBV30	TGTGCCTGGAGTGTTGGGGGCACCGGGGAGCTGTTTTTT	CAWSVGGTGELFF
TRBJ2-7	NA	NA	TRBV27	TGTGCCAGCGGCGGGGTACCTTACGAGCAGTACTTC	CASGGVPYEQYF
TRBJ2-2	TRBD1	NA	TRBV11-2	TGTGCCAGCAGCCAAATCGGACAGGGAAACACCGGGGAGCTGTTTTTT	CASSQIGQGNTGELFF
TRBJ2-1	TRBD2	NA	TRBV30	TGTGCCGGAATAGCGGGGGGTATCTACAATGAGCAGTTCTTC	CAGIAGGIYNEQFF
TRBJ2-1	NA	NA	TRBV15	TGTGCCACCAGCAGAGATCCACATGTAGGATGGACGGTCGCCAATGAGCAGTTCTTC	CATSRDPHVGWTVANEQFF
TRBJ1-1	NA	NA	TRBV7-9	TGTGCCAGCAGCTTGCCGACAGACACTGAAGCTTTCTTT	CASSLPTDTEAFF
TRBJ2-7	NA	NA	TRBV7-6	TGTGCCAGCAGCCAGGGGCCCCTCTACGAGCAGTACTTC	CASSQGPLYEQYF
TRBJ2-3	TRBD1	once	TRBV5-1	TGCGCCAGCAGCTGGGGACAGACCAGCACAGATACGCAGTATTTT	CASSWGQTSTDTQYF
TRBJ2-3	NA	NA	TRBV5-1	TGCGCCAGCAGCTTGGATGCGGGTAGCACAGATACGCAGTATTTT	CASSLDAGSTDTQYF
TRBJ1-1	NA	NA	TRBV10-3	TGTGCCATCAGTGAGGGACAGATGAACACTGAAGCTTTCTTT	CAISEGQMNTEAFF
TRBJ2-6	TRBD1	NA	TRBV5-4	TGTGCCACAGCCCTAACAGGGGGGAAGGTCTCTGGGGCCAACGTCCTGACTTTC	CATALTGGKVSGANVLTF
TRBJ2-7	NA	NA	TRBV27	TGTGCCAGCAGTTTAGGGCACGAGCAGTACTTC	CASSLGHEQYF
TRBJ2-6	NA	NA	TRBV9	TGTGCCAGCAGCGGAGGAGACTCTGGGGCCAACGTCCTGACTTTC	CASSGGDSGANVLTF
TRBJ2-7	NA	once	TRBV10-2	TGCGCCAGCAGTGAGATGGGGGGCGCGAGCTACGAGCAGTACTTC	CASSEMGGASYEQYF
TRBJ2-5	NA	NA	TRBV27	TGTGCCAGCAGAACCTCGTGGACCCAGTACTTC	CASRTSWTQYF
TRBJ1-1	NA	NA	TRBV5-6	TGTGCCAGCAGCTTGTCGTTGCAGGGGCTAGCTGAAGCTTTCTTT	CASSLSLQGLAEAFF
TRBJ2-7	NA	NA	TRBV4-1	TGCGCCAGCAGCACCCACCCGCTCTACGAGCAGTACTTC	CASSTHPLYEQYF
TRBJ2-7	NA	NA	TRBV30	TGTGCCTGGAGCCTCGGGTCATACGAGCAGTACTTC	CAWSLGSYEQYF
TRBJ2-1	TRBD1	NA	TRBV9	TGTGCCAGCACCGGAACAGGGGACAATGAGCAGTTCTTC	CASTGTGDNEQFF
TRBJ2-1	TRBD2	NA	TRBV2	TGTGCCAGCAGTGAACAAGGACTAGCGGGAGGCAATGAGCAGTTCTTC	CASSEQGLAGGNEQFF
TRBJ2-3	NA	NA	TRBV5-4	TGTGCCAGCAGCCTGTCTACTCCGATCACAGATACGCAGTATTTT	CASSLSTPITDTQYF
TRBJ2-7	TRBD1	NA	TRBV7-9	TGTGCCAGCAGCTTAGGGGCGGACAGGAGCTCCTACGAGCAGTACTTC	CASSLGADRSSYEQYF
TRBJ2-3	NA	NA	TRBV6-5	TGTGCCAGCAGTAGTGTGGATACGCAGTATTTT	CASSSVDTQYF
TRBJ2-3	NA	NA	TRBV9	TGTGCCAGCAGCGTGGTCGAGGGCACAGATACGCAGTATTTT	CASSVVEGTDTQYF
TRBJ2-1	NA	NA	TRBV25-1	TGTGCCAGCAGTGACTCCGGGAGTCTCTACAATGAGCAGTTCTTC	CASSDSGSLYNEQFF
TRBJ2-4	TRBD1	NA	TRBV9	TGTGCCAGCAGCTCGGCCGGGACAGCTAACATTCAGTACTTC	CASSSAGTANIQYF
TRBJ1-6	NA	NA	TRBV4-1	TGCGCCAGCACCTTAGACTCCTATAATTCACCCCTCCACTTT	CASTLDSYNSPLHF
TRBJ2-7	NA	NA	TRBV19	TGTGCCAGTAGTATAGAGGCGGGGAGCGAGCAGTACTTC	CASSIEAGSEQYF
TRBJ2-1	TRBD2	NA	TRBV6-5	TGTGCCAGCAGCGGACTAGCGGGAGCTGAGCAGTTCTTC	CASSGLAGAEQFF
TRBJ2-7	NA	NA	TRBV5-6	TGTGCCAGCAGCTGGAGCTCCTACGAGCAGTACTTC	CASSWSSYEQYF
TRBJ2-7	NA	NA	TRBV10-3	TGTGCCATCAGTGAGTCCACAGGGTTCTACGAGCAGTACTTC	CAISESTGFYEQYF
TRBJ2-1	NA	NA	TRBV9	TGTGCCAGCAGCGTAGGTAATAGCGAGAGCTCCTACAATGAGCAGTTCTTC	CASSVGNSESSYNEQFF
TRBJ1-1	NA	NA	TRBV30	TGTGCCTGGAGTGTTGGGGTGAACACTGAAGCTTTCTTT	CAWSVGVNTEAFF
TRBJ2-1	NA	NA	TRBV6-6	TGTGCCAGCAGTTACTCGGATGAGCAGTTCTTC	CASSYSDEQFF